The text below deals with one T cell receptor beta chain. The target antigen is unknown. Germline V gene lookup returns CDR1 MNHNS and CDR2 SASEGT. V was clipped by 1 base and J by 8 bases; unmatched bases: 5. The CDR3 contains 14 residues. Use of 60 Vbeta and 13 Jbeta primers characterized the PCR. The method was immunoSEQ multiplex PCR; TCRdb's version includes in-frame clones alone and lacks a portion of them. The repertoire includes fewer than 150,000 clones, around 85% of them detected once, and about 6.7% sits in the top ten. This entry belongs to a study of cytomegalovirus exposure and HLA in healthy donors. Overall study results and limits: The study labeled 164 TCR beta chains cytomegalovirus-associated.

Sequencing was done on a sample of PBMCs. The receptor was derived from a woman aged 25 to 39 in good health and CMV-seropositive. The chain links TRBV6-1 to TRBJ1-3; 7 bases agree with TRBD1. CDR3 residues: CASSEGQGRDTIYF. Here the CDR3 DNA reads TGTGCCAGCAGTGAAGGACAGGGCAGGGACACCATATATTTT.